This T cell receptor beta chain was identified during a study of blood T cell repertoires in COVID-19. About the research overall: Acute and convalescent COVID-19 samples came from the United States, Italy and Spain. In each case, the material was cDNA or gDNA derived from T cells, B-cell-depleted T cells, or PBMCs.

In the source study's methods: From reference gene primer amplification, estimates of nucleated cell counts were derived. TCRdb keeps only in-frame clones here, not all; method: immunoSEQ multiplex PCR. V and J calls and clone size come straight from that table; D and trimming were deduced from the DNA. There are about 500,000 clones in the sample; roughly 89% occur only once, and 0.8% to 0.9% lies in the top ten. Seattle researchers signed up patients amid active infection and tracked them longitudinally. CDR1 GTSNPN and CDR2 SVGIG come from the germline V gene (reference sequence). Trimming cost V 3 bases and J 7 bases, with 16 bases left between them. There are 15 residues in the CDR3. This clone was counted only a few times.

The V and J genes are TRBV30 and TRBJ1-6; no clear D gene. This receptor was obtained from a young man with COVID-19, enrolled during active disease. The sample consisted of peripheral blood. The CDR3 region has the DNA TGTGCCTGGAGCCCTCTCTCGGGAGAAAATTCACCCCTCCACTTT. Translated: CAWSPLSGENSPLHF.